Following are 16 T cell receptor beta chains from one sample sequenced in a study of blood T cell repertoires in COVID-19. TCRdb's table, derived via immunoSEQ multiplex PCR, lists solely in-frame clones and lacks some. The table has 110,000 to 150,000 clones, roughly 88% seen once. The sample comprised peripheral blood. The source is a woman aged 60-75 years with acute or convalescent COVID-19.

The genes are TRBV19 and TRBJ1-5, with 7 positions matching TRBD1. Looked up from germline, CDR1 is LNHDA and CDR2 is SQIVND (reference sequence). The V and J ends lost 7 bases and 2 bases, in that order; junction bases with no gene match: 5. There are 14 residues in the CDR3. As DNA, the CDR3 is TGTGCCAGTAATCATGACAGGGGCAATCAGCCCCAGCATTTT. Translating it yields CASNHDRGNQPQHF. The full variable domain, its missing parts supplied by reference TRBV19 and TRBJ1-5, is DGGITQSPKYLFRKEGQNVTLSCEQNLNHDAMYWYRQDPGQGLRLIYYSQIVNDFQKGDIAEGYSVSREKKESFPLTVTSAQKNPTAFYLCASNHDRGNQPQHFGDGTRLSIL.

As to this clone: The same CDR3 arises from other DNA sequences in this sample as well. The chain has TRBV7-3 and TRBJ1-2, with 10 bases aligning to TRBD1. The trim removed 5 bases at V and 8 bases at J, leaving 5 bases unmatched. Germline V gene lookup returns CDR1 SGHTA and CDR2 FQGTGA. The CDR3 is 13 amino acids. The CDR3 DNA sequence: TGTGCCAGCAGCCCCGGACAGGGGGAAGGCTACACCTTC. Its protein product is CASSPGQGEGYTF.

The V call is TRBV2, the J call TRBJ1-6; unclear D gene. This CDR3 has 15 residues. Between the trimmed V and J ends, which lost 2 bases and 8 bases, there was a span of 13 bases. Germline-derived CDR1 and CDR2 are SNHLY and FYNNEI. CDR3 coding DNA: TGTGCCAGCAGTGAATTTGAGGGAAGGGATTCACCCCTCCACTTT. Encoded protein: CASSEFEGRDSPLHF. The full variable domain, in which reference TRBV2 and TRBJ1-6 provide the parts outside the CDR3, is EPEVTQTPSHQVTQMGQEVILRCVPISNHLYFYWYRQILGQKVEFLVSFYNNEISEKSEIFDDQFSVERPDGSNFTLKIRSTKLEDSAMYFCASSEFEGRDSPLHFGNGTRLTVT.

This clone came up a few times. The chain carries TRBV27 and TRBJ1-2, with 7 bases that match TRBD1. This CDR3 comprises 15 residues. CDR1 is MNHEY and CDR2 is SMNVEV in the germline V gene (reference sequence). V lost 2 bases, J lost 2 bases, and 5 bases stayed unmatched. The CDR3 sequence: CASSLGSGGNYGYTF. Written as DNA, the CDR3 is TGTGCCAGCAGTTTAGGTTCAGGGGGGAACTATGGCTACACCTTC.

This clone has only a few counts. CDR3 protein: CASSLRTGADYGYTF. CDR3 in DNA: TGCGCCAGCAGCCTACGGACAGGGGCAGACTATGGCTACACCTTC. The chain links TRBV4-1 to TRBJ1-2, with 9 bases that match TRBD1. Per germline, CDR1 MGHRA and CDR2 YSYEKL. The CDR3 contains 15 residues. With V trimmed by 4 bases and J by 3 bases, 6 bases remained unmatched.

CDR3 region: CASSLPGKETQYF. The CDR3, as DNA: TGTGCCAGCAGCTTGCCAGGGAAAGAGACCCAGTACTTC. The rearrangement uses TRBV5-5 and TRBJ2-5; D perhaps matches TRBD1 (5 bases). The ends were cut back, 1 base at V and 3 bases at J, with 7 bases in the middle. CDR1 is SGHKS, CDR2 YYEKEE, per germline (reference sequence). The CDR3 has 13 amino acids.

This clone was found once. The chain links TRBV5-1 to TRBJ2-3; TRBD1 matches 9 bases. The CDR3 runs 16 residues. V dropped 4 bases and J dropped 2; count of bases not matched to a gene: 8. CDR1 SGHRS and CDR2 YFSETQ come from the germline V gene. CDR3 nucleotides: TGCGCCAGCAGCGCTCAGGGACAGGGAAACACAGATACGCAGTATTTT. Protein sequence: CASSAQGQGNTDTQYF.

V is TRBV5-1 and J is TRBJ1-3; 8 bases match TRBD1. From germline, CDR1 is SGHRS and CDR2 YFSETQ. The CDR3 is 15 residues long. V was clipped by 4 bases and J by 2 bases; unmatched bases: 5. The CDR3: CASSADRGPGNTIYF. The CDR3 nucleotides read TGCGCCAGCAGCGCCGACAGGGGTCCTGGAAACACCATATATTTT.

This clone was detected a few times. The V gene is TRBV7-9, the J gene TRBJ2-2; TRBD2 matches 8 bases. Trimming cost V 3 bases and J 5 bases; bases outside gene matches: 5. The CDR3 has 15 amino acids. Germline assignment: CDR1 SEHNR and CDR2 FQNEAQ (reference sequence). CDR3 nucleotides: TGTGCCAGCAGCTTGGGGACTAGAGAAACCGGGGAGCTGTTTTTT. Protein sequence: CASSLGTRETGELFF.

This chain connects TRBV28 to TRBJ2-5; TRBD2 is a possible D gene (7 bases). The CDR3 spans 14 residues. CDR1 is MDHEN, CDR2 SYDVKM, per germline. V dropped 7 bases and J dropped 2 bases, with 14 bases sitting between them. CDR3 sequence reads: CASNQGGDQETQYF. In DNA form, the CDR3 reads TGTGCCAGCAACCAAGGGGGGGATCAAGAGACCCAGTACTTC.

CDR3 region: CASSLARGGSSYGYTF. The CDR3 DNA is TGTGCCAGCAGCTTAGCGCGGGGGGGCTCCTCCTATGGCTACACCTTC. The V gene is TRBV7-9, the J gene TRBJ1-2, with a possible D match to TRBD1 (6 bases). Germline CDR1 reads SEHNR; CDR2 reads FQNEAQ (reference sequence). The V gene lost 0 bases and the J gene lost 4 bases, with 15 bases spanning the gap. The CDR3 length is 16 residues.

The rearrangement links TRBV19 to TRBJ1-3; TRBD1 might be the D (5 bases). The V end was cut by 2 bases, the J end by 2 bases, with 13 bases between. This CDR3 spans 16 amino acids. Germline V gene data show CDR1 as LNHDA and CDR2 as SQIVND (reference sequence). CDR3 nucleotides: TGTGCCAGTAGTATATCGGACACCTTGCCTGGAAACACCATATATTTT. Its translation is CASSISDTLPGNTIYF.

The rearrangement joins TRBV7-9 to TRBJ2-7; D is possibly TRBD1 (6 bases). Germline V gene sequence: CDR1 SEHNR, CDR2 FQNEAQ (reference sequence). V was trimmed by 4 bases and J by 6 bases, leaving 10 bases between them. There are 12 residues in the CDR3. The CDR3 spells CASSYMTGEQYF. DNA of the CDR3: TGTGCCAGCAGCTACATGACAGGCGAGCAGTACTTC.

This clone appeared once. The gene calls are TRBV4-3 and TRBJ2-1, with 12 bases matching TRBD1. The CDR3 is 15 residues long. J was trimmed by 6 bases and V by 4 bases; bases with no gene match: 4. Germline V CDR1 and CDR2: LGHNA, YSLEER. The CDR3 DNA reads TGCGCCAGCAGCCTCCGGGACAGGGGGCCCAATGAGCAGTTCTTC. It specifies CASSLRDRGPNEQFF.

The sample holds a few counts of this clone. This chain uses TRBV6-4 with TRBJ1-5; 7 bases fit TRBD1. V dropped 4 bases and J dropped 2; count of bases not matched to a gene: 8. This CDR3 is 16 amino acids long. Per germline, CDR1 MRHNA and CDR2 SNTAGT. The chain's CDR3 is CASSGNRGMGNQPQHF. CDR3 sequence (DNA): TGTGCCAGCAGTGGGAACAGGGGCATGGGCAATCAGCCCCAGCATTTT.

The chain joins TRBV7-2 to TRBJ2-3; D ambiguous. Trimming took 1 base from V and 3 from J, leaving 8 bases between them. The CDR3 length is 14 residues. The germline V gene has CDR1 SGHTA and CDR2 FQGNSA. The CDR3 DNA reads TGTGCCAGCAGCTTAGTCGGGTTAACAGATACGCAGTATTTT. It is translated as CASSLVGLTDTQYF.